Listed here are 18 T cell receptor beta chains from one sample, sequenced in a study of monozygotic twins with inflammatory bowel disease. TCRdb derives one entry per CDR3 protein from the 5' RACE reads, leaving out DNA. The sample has approximately 340,000 distinct CDR3 sequences. The sequencing sample was made of blood. The receptor set was obtained from a human donor with ulcerative colitis or Crohn's disease, or a healthy co-twin of an affected twin (not recorded which).

This rearrangement joins TRBV5-1 to TRBJ2-4; TCRdb's assignment of TRBD1 cannot be checked, as there is no DNA. This CDR3 contains 16 residues. In germline, CDR1 is SGHRS, CDR2 YFSETQ. The CDR3 reads CASSLAGGEVKNIQYF.

CDR3 region: CASSPPTERRNQPQHF. The rearrangement links TRBV28 to TRBJ1-5; as DNA is missing, the TRBD1 call by TCRdb cannot be tested. Germline CDR1 reads MDHEN; CDR2 reads SYDVKM. The CDR3 runs 16 residues.

The CDR3 protein is CSVVWADGWANTEAFF. The genes are TRBV29-1 and TRBJ1-1. The germline V gene has CDR1 SQVTM and CDR2 ANQGSEA. This CDR3 is 16 amino acids long.

J is TRBJ2-1 and V is TRBV6-1; checking the TCRdb D call of TRBD2 is not possible without DNA. Per germline, CDR1 MNHNS and CDR2 SASEGT. CDR3 size: 14 residues. The CDR3 loop is CASSPGLELNEQFF.

The V and J genes are TRBV20-1 and TRBJ2-7; TCRdb's D call of TRBD1 is untestable without DNA. In germline, CDR1 is DFQATT, CDR2 SNEGSKA (reference sequence). The CDR3 runs to 11 residues. Here the CDR3 reads CSAIRGYEQYF.

The rearrangement links TRBV6-2 or TRBV6-3 to TRBJ1-6; there is no DNA to check the TCRdb D call of TRBD1. In germline, CDR1 is MNHEY, CDR2 SVGEGT. The CDR3 runs to 17 residues. CDR3 residues: CASTNPGRLPGISPLHF.

The V gene is TRBV20-1, the J gene TRBJ2-7; absent DNA, TCRdb's TRBD2 call cannot be checked. CDR1 and CDR2 (germline): DFQATT, SNEGSKA (reference sequence). There are 14 residues in the CDR3. CDR3 protein: CSASRGGPFYEQYF.

The chain has TRBV5-1 and TRBJ2-5; TCRdb outputs TRBD1, but without DNA this stays unchecked. Germline V gene lookup returns CDR1 SGHRS and CDR2 YFSETQ. The length of the CDR3 is 15 residues. CDR3 sequence reads: CASSSGTGSGETQYF.

The V gene is TRBV29-1, the J gene TRBJ2-2; as DNA is missing, the TRBD1 call by TCRdb cannot be tested. Germline V lookup: CDR1 SQVTM, CDR2 ANQGSEA. The CDR3 runs 14 residues. CDR3 residues: CSVAQGVSFGELFF.

The chain is built from TRBV12-3 or TRBV12-4 and TRBJ2-7. This CDR3 is built from 13 residues. The CDR3 region is CASSPGQPYEQYF.

This sequence joins TRBV6-2 or TRBV6-3 and TRBJ2-1. The CDR3 loop spans 17 amino acids. Germline V gene lookup returns CDR1 MNHEY and CDR2 SVGEGT. This CDR3 is CASSYSSGKSSYNEQFF.

This chain links TRBV18 with TRBJ2-7. Germline V gene lookup returns CDR1 KGHSH and CDR2 LQKENI. The CDR3 extends over 13 amino acids. The CDR3: CASSPERTNEQYF.

The chain couples TRBV4-3 to TRBJ1-4; absent DNA, TCRdb's TRBD1 call cannot be checked. Germline values: CDR1 LGHNA, CDR2 YSLEER. The CDR3 is made up of 15 amino acids. CDR3 residues: CASSQVSAGAEKLFF.

This chain uses TRBV27 with TRBJ2-2; the TCRdb D gene call, TRBD2, has no DNA to confirm it. Germline V lookup: CDR1 MNHEY, CDR2 SMNVEV (reference sequence). This CDR3 region has 14 residues. CDR3: CASSLAGGGGELFF.

This chain joins TRBV2 and TRBJ1-1. The CDR3 runs to 13 residues. Germline-derived CDR1 and CDR2 are SNHLY and FYNNEI. CDR3 region: CAGLTERNTEAFF.

The chain joins TRBV7-2 to TRBJ1-5; TCRdb names TRBD1, which stays unverified in the absence of DNA. This CDR3 contains 15 residues. CDR1 is SGHTA, CDR2 FQGNSA, per germline. The CDR3: CASTQDRGSNQPQHF.

The rearrangement joins TRBV28 to TRBJ2-1; the TCRdb D gene call, TRBD1, has no DNA to confirm it. This CDR3 spans 15 amino acids. Germline CDR1 is MDHEN and CDR2 is SYDVKM. The CDR3 here is CASSLLDRDDNEQFF.

Here the CDR3 reads CASSPSGGSNYGYTF. The chain combines TRBV7-9 with TRBJ1-2. Per the germline V gene, CDR1 is SEHNR and CDR2 is FQNEAQ (reference sequence). The CDR3 contains 15 residues.